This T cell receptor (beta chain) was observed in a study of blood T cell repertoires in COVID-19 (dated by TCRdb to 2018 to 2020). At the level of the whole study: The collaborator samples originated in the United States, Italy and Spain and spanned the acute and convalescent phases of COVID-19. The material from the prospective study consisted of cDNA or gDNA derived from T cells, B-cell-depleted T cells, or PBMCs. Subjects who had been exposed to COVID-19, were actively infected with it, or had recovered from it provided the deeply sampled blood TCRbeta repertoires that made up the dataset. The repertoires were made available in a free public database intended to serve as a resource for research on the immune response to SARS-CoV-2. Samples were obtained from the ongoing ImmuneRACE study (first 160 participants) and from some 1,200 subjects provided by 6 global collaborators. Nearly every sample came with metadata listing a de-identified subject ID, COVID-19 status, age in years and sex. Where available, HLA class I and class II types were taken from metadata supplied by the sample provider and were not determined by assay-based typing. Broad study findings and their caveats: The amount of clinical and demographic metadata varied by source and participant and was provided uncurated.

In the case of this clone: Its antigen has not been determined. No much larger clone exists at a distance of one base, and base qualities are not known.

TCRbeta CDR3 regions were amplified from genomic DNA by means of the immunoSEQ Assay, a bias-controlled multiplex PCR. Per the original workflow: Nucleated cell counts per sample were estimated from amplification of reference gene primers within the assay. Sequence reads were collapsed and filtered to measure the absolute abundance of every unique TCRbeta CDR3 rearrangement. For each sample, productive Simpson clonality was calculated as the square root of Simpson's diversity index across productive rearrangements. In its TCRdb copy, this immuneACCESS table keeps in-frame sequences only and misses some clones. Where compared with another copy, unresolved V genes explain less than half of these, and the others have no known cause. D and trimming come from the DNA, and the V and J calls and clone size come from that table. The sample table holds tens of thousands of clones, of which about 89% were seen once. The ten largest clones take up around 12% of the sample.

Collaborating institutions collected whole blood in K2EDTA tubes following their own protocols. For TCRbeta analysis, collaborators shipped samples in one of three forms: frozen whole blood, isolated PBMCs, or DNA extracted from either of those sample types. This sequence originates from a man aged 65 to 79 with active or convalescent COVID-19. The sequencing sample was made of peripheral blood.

The bases are TGTGCCAGCAGTCGTCCCGGGACTCTGAACTATGGCTACACCTTC. Its protein is CASSRPGTLNYGYTF. The V gene is TRBV2 and the J gene is TRBJ1-2; D gene: possibly TRBD1, on 5 matching bases. The germline V gene yields SNHLY for CDR1 and FYNNEI for CDR2. The CDR3 runs 15 residues from the cysteine to the phenylalanine. The only DNA kept is the CDR3, 45 bases in frame from the first base. V is reduced by 5 bases and J by 2 bases, leaving a spacing of 15 bases between them.